This entry is about one T cell receptor (beta chain). The source of the sample is a study of technical replicates of blood from a few donors. J gave up 5 bases and V 2 bases, and 17 bases lay outside the gene matches. The CDR3 sequence is 19 residues long. The germline V gene encodes CDR1 SGHTA and CDR2 FQGNSA. Data came from immunoSEQ multiplex PCR; TCRdb stores just in-frame clones and leaves some out. Of nearly 90,000 clones listed, approximately 95% were seen once; the top ten hold 0.34%. The chain recombines TRBV7-2 with TRBJ2-7; 11 nucleotides align to TRBD2. The sample comprised T cells isolated from PBMCs. This TCR derives from a human donor in good health. DNA of the CDR3: TGTGCCAGCAGCTTAAGTCCCTTACTAGCGGGAGAGGATTACGACGAGCAGTACTTC. Amino acid sequence: CASSLSPLLAGEDYDEQYF.